Below, 24 T cell receptor beta chains from the same sample are listed, as sequenced in a study of cytomegalovirus exposure and HLA in healthy donors. Both 60 Vbeta primers and 13 Jbeta primers went into the PCR. TCRdb keeps only in-frame clones here, not all; method: immunoSEQ multiplex PCR. The sample contains over 40,000 clones, about 64% of which appear only once. Sample: PBMCs. The receptors were gathered from a man aged 55 to 70 in good health and CMV-seropositive.

This clone was seen just once. V usage is TRBV28 and J usage is TRBJ2-7, with D maybe TRBD1 (6 bases). Trimming pared 5 bases from V and 6 bases from J, leaving 14 bases between. The CDR3 has 13 residues. The germline gives CDR1 MDHEN, CDR2 SYDVKM. DNA of the CDR3: TGTGCCAGCAGTGTTCCTGGGGGCCTCGAGCAGTACTTC. It codes for CASSVPGGLEQYF.

This clone was counted between two and nine times. V and J are TRBV5-1 and TRBJ2-2, with D unresolved. The germline CDR1 and CDR2 sequences are SGHRS and YFSETQ. This CDR3 has 14 amino acids. With 1 base removed from V and 3 bases from J, the gap between germline ends came to 7 bases. CDR3 in amino acids: CASSLMADTGELFF. The DNA of the CDR3 is TGCGCCAGCAGCTTGATGGCGGACACCGGGGAGCTGTTTTTT. Based on the CDR3 plus reference TRBV5-1 and TRBJ2-2, the full variable domain is KAGVTQTPRYLIKTRGQQVTLSCSPISGHRSVSWYQQTPGQGLQFLFEYFSETQRNKGNFPGRFSGRQFSNSRSEMNVSTLELGDSALYLCASSLMADTGELFFGEGSRLTVL.

This clone turned up a few times. The chain couples TRBV4-1 to TRBJ2-5, with TRBD2 matching 8 bases. Germline lookup yields CDR1 MGHRA and CDR2 YSYEKL. The V gene end was trimmed by 0 bases and the J gene end by 2 bases; junction bases not matched to a gene: 11. The length of the CDR3 is 18 residues. CDR3 nucleotide sequence: TGCGCCAGCAGCCAAGATGATTGGAGCGGGAGTATACAAGAGACCCAGTACTTC. Protein product: CASSQDDWSGSIQETQYF.

J is TRBJ2-5 and V is TRBV29-1, with D perhaps matching TRBD2 (6 bases). The CDR3 loop spans 13 amino acids. Germline loops: CDR1 SQVTM, CDR2 ANQGSEA. Trimming removed 4 bases at V and 2 bases at J, with 11 bases between. This CDR3 reads CSVGPEGQETQYF. CDR3 coding DNA: TGCAGCGTTGGGCCGGAGGGTCAAGAGACCCAGTACTTC.

The chain carries TRBV7-9 and TRBJ2-4, with TRBD2 identical over 8 bases. CDR3 length equals 15 residues. Trimming cost V 0 bases and J 6 bases; bases outside gene matches: 4. Germline CDR1 reads SEHNR; CDR2 reads FQNEAQ (reference sequence). Written as DNA, the CDR3 is TGTGCCAGCAGCTTAGCGGTTCTAGCGGGAAACATTCAGTACTTC. Protein sequence: CASSLAVLAGNIQYF.

The chain couples TRBV7-6 to TRBJ2-3, with 8 positions matching TRBD1. Germline V gene lookup returns CDR1 SGHVS and CDR2 FNYEAQ. After removal of 0 bases from V and 4 bases from J, the junction contained 21 bases not matched to a gene. The CDR3 is made up of 21 amino acids. In DNA form, the CDR3 reads TGTGCCAGCAGCTTAGCTATTCGGACAGGGTCTACTCTCGGGCCATCAGATACGCAGTATTTT. Amino acid sequence: CASSLAIRTGSTLGPSDTQYF.

The chain recombines TRBV5-4 with TRBJ1-2; unclear D gene. In germline, CDR1 is SGHNT, CDR2 YYREEE (reference sequence). The V gene lost 0 bases and the J gene lost 5 bases, with 11 bases spanning the gap. CDR3 length: 14 amino acids. The CDR3 loop reads CASSLGMEFYGYTF. DNA of the CDR3: TGTGCCAGCAGCTTGGGAATGGAGTTTTATGGCTACACCTTC.

The J gene is TRBJ1-1, the V gene TRBV25-1; unclear D gene. The CDR3 extends over 14 amino acids. CDR1 is MGHDK and CDR2 is SYGVNS in the germline V gene. The ends were cut back, 5 bases at V and 1 base at J, with 11 bases in the middle. The CDR3 is CASSPFGGNTEAFF. CDR3 in DNA: TGTGCCAGCAGTCCATTCGGAGGGAACACTGAAGCTTTCTTT.

This clone was detected only once. V and J are TRBV13 and TRBJ1-3, with 8 nucleotides matching TRBD1. CDR1 is PRHDT and CDR2 is FYEKMQ in the germline V gene (reference sequence). This CDR3 comprises 17 residues. V lost 3 bases and J lost 1; bases outside the gene matches: 8. The CDR3 DNA is TGTGCCAGCAGCTTGCGACAGGGGAGGGTGTCTGGAAACACCATATATTTT. Its translation: CASSLRQGRVSGNTIYF.

The chain employs TRBV5-4 and TRBJ2-1; 8 nucleotides align to TRBD2. The J segment lost 8 bases and the V segment lost 0 bases, leaving 10 bases of the junction unmatched. In germline, CDR1 is SGHNT, CDR2 YYREEE (reference sequence). The CDR3 contains 16 residues. The CDR3 nucleotides are TGTGCCAGCAGCTTGGTACCCGGGAGGGGCCGGGATGAGCAGTTCTTC. Translation: CASSLVPGRGRDEQFF.

This chain links TRBV6-1 with TRBJ1-2; tentative D call: TRBD1 (5 bases). The CDR3 sequence is 18 residues long. Per germline, CDR1 MNHNS and CDR2 SASEGT. Deletions cut 3 bases from V and 1 base from J, with 21 bases between. DNA for the CDR3: TGTGCCAGCAGTGACGAGGTAACCAGGGTTGGATTTAACTATGGCTACACCTTC. This encodes CASSDEVTRVGFNYGYTF.

The genes are TRBV5-4 and TRBJ1-2; 7 bases line up with TRBD1. The junction had 5 bases not matched to a gene; V was cut back by 4 bases and J by 5 bases. This CDR3 comprises 13 residues. Germline V gene data show CDR1 as SGHNT and CDR2 as YYREEE (reference sequence). The CDR3 DNA follows: TGTGCCAGCAGCCCAGGGACAGAATATGGCTACACCTTC. Translated, it gives CASSPGTEYGYTF.

This sequence joins TRBV10-3 and TRBJ1-2; 7 bases map to TRBD1. After removal of 6 bases from V and 4 bases from J, the junction contained 8 bases not matched to a gene. Germline V lookup: CDR1 ENHRY, CDR2 SYGVKD. The CDR3 consists of 14 residues. CDR3 in DNA: TGTGCCATCAGCCGACAGGGTCCCTCCTATGGCTACACCTTC. It codes for CAISRQGPSYGYTF.

This clone has more than one count but fewer than ten. The rearrangement links TRBV7-2 to TRBJ1-2; D gene uncertain. The germline gives CDR1 SGHTA, CDR2 FQGNSA. Trimming removed 5 bases at V and 3 bases at J, with 13 bases between. The length of the CDR3 is 14 residues. The DNA of the CDR3 is TGTGCCAGCAGCCCAAGTGGAGGTTACTATGGCTACACCTTC. This sequence encodes CASSPSGGYYGYTF.

The chain employs TRBV11-2 and TRBJ2-1, with 14 bases fitting TRBD2. Germline loops: CDR1 SGHAT, CDR2 FQNNGV. V lost 5 bases and J lost 8; bases outside the gene matches: 11. The CDR3 contains 17 residues. CDR3 DNA: TGTGCCAGCAGCACATCGGGACTAGCGGGAGTTTTAGATGAGCAGTTCTTC. The encoded protein is CASSTSGLAGVLDEQFF.

The V call is TRBV28, the J call TRBJ2-1; TRBD2 aligns across 10 bases. Germline CDR1 is MDHEN and CDR2 is SYDVKM. J was trimmed by 4 bases and V by 1 base; bases with no gene match: 4. CDR3 size: 16 residues. The CDR3 DNA sequence: TGTGCCAGCAGTTTATCAGGGACTAGCGCTTACAATGAGCAGTTCTTC. Translating gives CASSLSGTSAYNEQFF.

This chain joins TRBV20-1 and TRBJ2-1, with a tentative D call TRBD1 (5 bases). The germline V gene encodes CDR1 DFQATT and CDR2 SNEGSKA (reference sequence). Trimming removed 7 bases at V and 6 bases at J, with 10 bases between. The CDR3 is 11 amino acids. CDR3 nucleotide sequence: TGCAGTGGGGGCGGCCCCAATGAGCAGTTCTTC. Encoded protein: CSGGGPNEQFF.

The genes are TRBV10-3 and TRBJ2-1; 9 bases map to TRBD1. This CDR3 is 13 amino acids long. Germline lookup yields CDR1 ENHRY and CDR2 SYGVKD. With 11 bases clipped from V and 5 bases from J, the junction kept 7 bases outside the gene matches. The CDR3 sequence: CASGTGYDNEQFF. CDR3 DNA: TGTGCCTCGGGGACAGGGTATGACAATGAGCAGTTCTTC.

The chain joins TRBV6-6 to TRBJ2-5; no reliable D call. Germline loops: CDR1 MNHNY, CDR2 SVGAGI (reference sequence). V lost 2 bases, J lost 2 bases, and 6 bases lay in between. CDR3 length: 13 amino acids. This chain's CDR3 is CASSYRRQETQYF. In nucleotides, the CDR3 is TGTGCCAGCAGTTACAGGCGGCAAGAGACCCAGTACTTC.

V gene TRBV5-4 combines with J gene TRBJ1-1; D not resolved. CDR1 is SGHNT, CDR2 YYREEE, per germline (reference sequence). This CDR3 is built from 14 residues. V gave up 0 bases and J gave up 1 base, with 7 bases separating them. The CDR3, as DNA: TGTGCCAGCAGCTTGGCCCTAAAGAACACTGAAGCTTTCTTT. Residues: CASSLALKNTEAFF.

The J gene is TRBJ2-2, the V gene TRBV9; 11 bases align to TRBD2. Germline trimming cut 0 bases from V and 5 bases from J; bases unmatched to any gene: 9. Per germline, CDR1 SGDLS and CDR2 YYNGEE. The CDR3 covers 18 residues. The CDR3 DNA is TGTGCCAGCAGCGTAGATCTACTAGCGGGAGTTCTGACCGGGGAGCTGTTTTTT. Its protein is CASSVDLLAGVLTGELFF.

This clone has just a few counts. This CDR3 reads CASSQGVTSGRAYTDTQYF. CDR3 nucleotides: TGCGCCAGCAGCCAGGGGGTGACTAGCGGGAGGGCCTATACAGATACGCAGTATTTT. This chain connects TRBV4-1 to TRBJ2-3; 14 positions agree with TRBD2. The J segment lost 3 bases and the V segment lost 3 bases, leaving 11 bases of the junction unmatched. The CDR3 extends over 19 amino acids. The germline CDR1 and CDR2 sequences are MGHRA and YSYEKL.

V is TRBV2 and J is TRBJ2-5; 8 nucleotides align to TRBD1. This CDR3 is built from 14 residues. V was pared by 6 bases and J by 5 bases, with 8 bases of the junction left unmatched. The V gene's germline CDR1 is SNHLY and CDR2 FYNNEI. Here the CDR3 DNA reads TGTGCCAGCAGGGACAGGGTGACGCGGGAGACCCAGTACTTC. Amino acid sequence: CASRDRVTRETQYF.

This chain connects TRBV10-3 to TRBJ2-3; 11 bases are a match to TRBD2. CDR3 size: 20 residues. The trim removed 0 bases at V and 1 base at J, leaving 12 bases unmatched. Germline CDR1 is ENHRY and CDR2 is SYGVKD. CDR3 region: CAISESPGLAVPLGTDTQYF. The DNA of the CDR3 is TGTGCCATCAGTGAGTCGCCGGGACTAGCGGTTCCCTTGGGCACAGATACGCAGTATTTT.